This T cell receptor (beta chain) was retrieved from a study of blood T cell repertoires in COVID-19. The wider study: PBMCs, B-cell-depleted T cells, or T cells provided the cDNA or gDNA that made up the material.

The CDR3 has 14 residues. The germline V and J ends were trimmed by 1 base and 9 bases, with 10 bases remaining between them. Looked up from germline, CDR1 is SEHNR and CDR2 is FQNEAQ (reference sequence). Per the original methods: Estimated nucleated cell counts came from reference gene primer amplification. The assay was immunoSEQ multiplex PCR, and TCRdb's table has in-frame clones only and misses some. For V, J and clone size, that table is used; D and trimming come from the DNA. Of about 72,000 clones listed, more than 75% are singletons. The chain is built from TRBV7-9 and TRBJ1-6; D possibly corresponds to TRBD1 (5 bases). Sequencing was performed on peripheral blood. The clonotype was recovered from a human donor in a cohort sampled during active COVID-19. CDR3 amino acids: CASSLVQDSSPLHF. The CDR3 DNA reads as TGTGCCAGCAGCTTAGTACAGGATTCTTCACCCCTCCACTTT.